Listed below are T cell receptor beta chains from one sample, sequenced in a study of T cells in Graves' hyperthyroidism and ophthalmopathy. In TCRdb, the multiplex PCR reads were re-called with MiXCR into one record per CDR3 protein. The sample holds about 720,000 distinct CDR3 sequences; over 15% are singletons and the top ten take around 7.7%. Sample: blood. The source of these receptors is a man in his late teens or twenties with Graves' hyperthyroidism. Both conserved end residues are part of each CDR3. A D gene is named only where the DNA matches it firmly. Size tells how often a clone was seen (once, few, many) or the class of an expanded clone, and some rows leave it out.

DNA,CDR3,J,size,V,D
TGTGCCAGCAGCCATCCCCCTAGCGGGAGGGCAGATACGCAGTATTTT,CASSHPPSGRADTQYF,TRBJ2-3,few,TRBV3-1,TRBD2
TGTGCCAGCTCACCATCACCCAAGGGGATGAACACTGAAGCTTTCTTT,CASSPSPKGMNTEAFF,TRBJ1-1,.,TRBV18,.
TGTGCCAGCAGTTTCTCCAGACAAACTTTTTTT,CASSFSRQTFF,TRBJ2-2,few,TRBV27,.
TGTGCCAGCAGTTCCAGGGGACTAGCGGGGAGGGAGACCCAGTACTTC,CASSSRGLAGRETQYF,TRBJ2-5,.,TRBV28,TRBD2
TGTGCCAGCAGTGATTGGACGACAGGGAATCAGCCCCAGCATTTT,CASSDWTTGNQPQHF,TRBJ1-5,many,TRBV2,TRBD1
TGTGCCAGTAGTACCGCCCCCCTTCGGGGTACGCAGTATTTT,CASSTAPLRGTQYF,TRBJ2-3,.,TRBV19,.
TGTGCCAGCAGCTCTCGCAGGGACGATGAGCAGTTCTTC,CASSSRRDDEQFF,TRBJ2-1,many,TRBV6-2/TRBV6-3,.
TGTGCCAGCAGTTATATGGCGGGCATAACCTACAATGAGCAGTTCTTC,CASSYMAGITYNEQFF,TRBJ2-1,many,TRBV6-2/TRBV6-3,.
TGTGCCAGCACTCGACAGGAGGAAGAGACCCAGTACTTC,CASTRQEEETQYF,TRBJ2-5,.,TRBV28,.
TGTGCCAGCAGCTTGTCAACAACAGTGATCCAAGGGACCGGGGAGCTGTTTTTT,CASSLSTTVIQGTGELFF,TRBJ2-2,many,TRBV11-1,.
TGTGCCAGCAGTAGGGACGCGAGCTCCTACAATGAGCAGTTCTTC,CASSRDASSYNEQFF,TRBJ2-1,many,TRBV2,.
TGTGCCAGCAGTGGGGACACCGGGGAGCTGTTTTTT,CASSGDTGELFF,TRBJ2-2,many,TRBV2,.
TGTGCCAGCACCGTAGCGGGAGGGCCTTCAGATACGCAGTATTTT,CASTVAGGPSDTQYF,TRBJ2-3,many,TRBV12-3/TRBV12-4,TRBD2
TGTGCCAGCAGGGGAGGCGGGAGGGCCTACGGGGAGCTGTTTTTT,CASRGGGRAYGELFF,TRBJ2-2,few,TRBV27,TRBD2
TGTGCCAGCAGTTCCATCCGGGACAGGGGAGCCCTAGCCAAAAACATTCAGTACTTC,CASSSIRDRGALAKNIQYF,TRBJ2-4,many,TRBV27,TRBD1
TGCGCCAGCAGCTTGGGAGTTTTGGACAGCCTCTACGAGCAGTACTTC,CASSLGVLDSLYEQYF,TRBJ2-7,few,TRBV5-1,.
TGTGCCAGCAGTGGCCGTCGGGCCTTGAACACTGAAGCTTTCTTT,CASSGRRALNTEAFF,TRBJ1-1,many,TRBV2,.
TGCAGTGCTGATCGACTTGAGTCTGGAAACACCATATATTTT,CSADRLESGNTIYF,TRBJ1-3,.,TRBV20-1,.
TGTGCCAGCAGTCCGGGAGGAGGGAGCAATCAGCCCCAGCATTTT,CASSPGGGSNQPQHF,TRBJ1-5,many,TRBV2,.
TGTGCCAGCATAAAGTCAGGACCCGGGAACTCACCCCTCCACTTT,CASIKSGPGNSPLHF,TRBJ1-6,.,TRBV27,.
TGTGCCTGGAGTAGCAGGGGAGAGAGCACAGATACGCAGTATTTT,CAWSSRGESTDTQYF,TRBJ2-3,.,TRBV30,.
TGCGCCAGCAGCCAAGGCCCTTCGGGGGATGAAGCTTTCTTT,CASSQGPSGDEAFF,TRBJ1-1,few,TRBV4-1,.
TGTGCCAGCAGTGAAGGTTTAGGGACTAGCAACACCGGGGAGCTGTTTTTT,CASSEGLGTSNTGELFF,TRBJ2-2,many,TRBV6-1,TRBD2
TGTGCCAGCAGTGATCGTCCCGGGAGGACAGCCCCTAAACTTTATAGCAATCAGCCCCAGCATTTT,CASSDRPGRTAPKLYSNQPQHF,TRBJ1-5,.,TRBV6-4,.
TGCAGCCCCCCGCGAGGGAAACCTGGAAACACCATATATTTT,CSPPRGKPGNTIYF,TRBJ1-3,few,TRBV29-1,.
TGTGCTAGTGGTTTGGGCACTAACTATGGCTACACCTTC,CASGLGTNYGYTF,TRBJ1-2,few,TRBV12-5,.
TGCAGTGCTCCGCGGGAGGGCCCATCCGAGCAGTACTTC,CSAPREGPSEQYF,TRBJ2-7,many,TRBV20-1,TRBD2
TGCAGTGCTAGGACTAGCGGGAGAGCAGATACGCAGTATTTT,CSARTSGRADTQYF,TRBJ2-3,many,TRBV20-1,TRBD2
TGTGCCAGCAGTTTCTGGGGCGAGCAGTACTTC,CASSFWGEQYF,TRBJ2-7,many,TRBV28,.
TGTGCTAGCAGCTTGGGGCCAGCGGGAGGGTCCGGGGAGCTGTTTTTT,CASSLGPAGGSGELFF,TRBJ2-2,.,TRBV7-7,TRBD2
TGTGCCACCAGTGATTTGCAAACGGATGCGCCCCAGCATTTT,CATSDLQTDAPQHF,TRBJ1-5,many,TRBV24-1,.
TGTGCCAGCAGCCAAGAACGGGGCTCGACAAACTTC,CASSQERGSTNF,TRBJ2-5,.,TRBV3-1,.
TGTGCCAGCAGCTTAGTAATTAACGTCCAAGAGACCCAGTACTTC,CASSLVINVQETQYF,TRBJ2-5,few,TRBV7-2,.
TGTGCCTGGAGCCAGGTGACAGCGAACACTGAAGCTTTCTTT,CAWSQVTANTEAFF,TRBJ1-1,.,TRBV30,.
TGTGCCAGTAGCCCGGGCGGGACAGGGGACGAGCAGTACTTC,CASSPGGTGDEQYF,TRBJ2-7,once,TRBV19,TRBD1
TGTGCCTGGAGTCCCAGGGGACTAGCGGGAGCCGGGGAGCTGTTTTTT,CAWSPRGLAGAGELFF,TRBJ2-2,.,TRBV30,TRBD2
TGCGCCAGCAGCCAAGTGGGGGGACAAAAAGAGACCCAGTACTTC,CASSQVGGQKETQYF,TRBJ2-5,many,TRBV4-1,.
TGTGCCAGCAGCGGACAGGGGGTGACGCCCCAGCATTTT,CASSGQGVTPQHF,TRBJ1-5,few,TRBV2,TRBD1
TGTGCCACCTCCGGGGGCTCCGGGCCCTACAATGAGCAGTTCTTC,CATSGGSGPYNEQFF,TRBJ2-1,few,TRBV6-1,.
TGCAGTGCTAGATCGGGACCGTTGAACACTGAAGCTTTCTTT,CSARSGPLNTEAFF,TRBJ1-1,.,TRBV20-1,.
TGTGCCAGCAGCTTACGAATCGAGACCCAGTACTTC,CASSLRIETQYF,TRBJ2-5,few,TRBV7-6,.
TGCAGTGCTAGATATGACGGCTCCTACGAGCAGTACTTC,CSARYDGSYEQYF,TRBJ2-7,.,TRBV20-1,.
TGTGCCACCAGATCCAGCGGGAATGTCGGGGAGCTGTTTTTT,CATRSSGNVGELFF,TRBJ2-2,.,TRBV15,TRBD2
TGTGCCAGCCAAGGACAGGGGCGAGATACGCAGTATTTT,CASQGQGRDTQYF,TRBJ2-3,many,TRBV2,TRBD1
TGTGCCAGCAGCGCGGACGGGATAACCTACGAGCAGTACTTC,CASSADGITYEQYF,TRBJ2-7,many,TRBV7-9,.
TGTGCCAGCAGCCTCCCGCGAGGCCTTAGCACAGATACGCAGTATTTT,CASSLPRGLSTDTQYF,TRBJ2-3,many,TRBV7-9,.
TGCAGCGTTGAAGATGGGGGCAATGAGCAGTTCTTC,CSVEDGGNEQFF,TRBJ2-1,many,TRBV29-1,.
TGTGCCAGCAGTCGGCCCGGACTAGGAGACACCGGGGAGCTGTTTTTT,CASSRPGLGDTGELFF,TRBJ2-2,many,TRBV27,TRBD2